This entry lists 14 T cell receptor beta chains sequenced from one sample in a study of blood T cell repertoires in COVID-19. The repertoire was sequenced with immunoSEQ multiplex PCR; TCRdb's copy has only in-frame clones and lacks some. The sample lists 250,000 to 350,000 clones; around 90% were seen once. The sequenced sample was peripheral blood. The receptors were gathered from a man younger than 35 with active or convalescent COVID-19.

CDR3 DNA: TGTGCCAGCAGCGTGGGACAGGTTAGCAATCAGCCCCAGCATTTT. Translated, it gives CASSVGQVSNQPQHF. The J gene is TRBJ1-5, the V gene TRBV21-1; the table calls TRBD1, which could not be checked here. TRBV21-1 is deemed a pseudogene. This CDR3 comprises 15 residues.

The J gene is TRBJ2-7, the V gene TRBV4-1; possibly TRBD2 for D (6 bases). Trimming stripped 1 base from V and 6 bases from J, with 13 bases between. The CDR3 runs 14 residues. Looked up from germline, CDR1 is MGHRA and CDR2 is YSYEKL. CDR3 loop: CASSQGTGVFEQYF. CDR3 nucleotides: TGCGCCAGCAGCCAAGGGACGGGAGTTTTCGAGCAGTACTTC.

The chain is built from TRBV4-1 and TRBJ2-7, with 10 positions matching TRBD2. This CDR3 spans 16 amino acids. The germline CDR1 and CDR2 sequences are MGHRA and YSYEKL. V shed 3 bases and J 5 bases; nucleotides not matched to a gene: 10. CDR3 bases: TGCGCCAGCAGCCAGGTTCCTAGCGGGAGATTCGACGAGCAGTACTTC. This sequence encodes CASSQVPSGRFDEQYF.

The rearrangement uses TRBV12-3 or TRBV12-4 and TRBJ1-5; TRBD1 might be the D (5 bases). The CDR3 runs 13 residues. Trimming cost V 4 bases and J 7 bases, with 11 bases left between them. DNA for the CDR3: TGTGCCAGCAGTTCAGGGTTGATGCAGCCCCAGCATTTT. This codes for CASSSGLMQPQHF.

The CDR3, as DNA: TGTGCCAGCAGCCTAGACAGGTTTGGCTACACCTTC. This gives the protein CASSLDRFGYTF. The chain employs TRBV9 and TRBJ1-2; possible D gene TRBD1, 6 bases. Germline loops: CDR1 SGDLS, CDR2 YYNGEE. V was shortened by 4 bases and J by 7 bases, with 11 bases between the two germline ends. This CDR3 comprises 12 residues.

The chain combines TRBV21-1 with TRBJ2-7; TRBD1 is taken as the D call from the table, unchecked against the DNA. TRBV21-1 corresponds to a pseudogene. The CDR3 has 16 residues. The CDR3 reads CASSKESEGTGPEQYF. The CDR3 nucleotides are TGTGCCAGCAGCAAAGAGTCCGAGGGGACAGGGCCCGAGCAGTACTTC.

This chain uses TRBV6-5 with TRBJ1-6; 8 nucleotides match TRBD1. Germline values: CDR1 MNHEY, CDR2 SVGAGI. CDR3 length: 13 amino acids. V dropped 10 bases and J dropped 7; count of bases not matched to a gene: 6. CDR3 sequence: CATLRGQNSPLHF. CDR3 bases: TGTGCCACCCTCAGGGGGCAGAATTCACCCCTCCACTTT.

CDR3 residues: CASSQGGPELFF. CDR3 DNA: TGCGCCAGCAGCCAAGGGGGCCCAGAACTGTTTTTT. The chain links TRBV4-1 to TRBJ1-4, with D possibly matching TRBD1 (5 bases). The CDR3 extends over 12 amino acids. V was clipped by 1 base and J by 12 bases, with 9 bases between them. Germline-derived CDR1 and CDR2 are MGHRA and YSYEKL.

The chain combines TRBV5-1 with TRBJ1-1, with 7 bases that match TRBD1. The CDR3 is made up of 14 amino acids. With V trimmed by 2 bases and J by 1 base, 2 bases remained unmatched. Per the germline V gene, CDR1 is SGHRS and CDR2 is YFSETQ. The CDR3 nucleotides read TGCGCCAGCAGCTTTGACAGGGCGAACACTGAAGCTTTCTTT. Translating gives CASSFDRANTEAFF.

The chain combines TRBV3-1 (or the pseudogene TRBV3-2) with TRBJ2-5, with D possibly TRBD2 on 6 matching bases. Germline V gene lookup returns CDR1 LGHDT and CDR2 YNNKEL (reference sequence). This CDR3 contains 15 residues. The V gene lost 3 bases and the J gene lost 0 bases, with 11 bases spanning the gap. In DNA form, the CDR3 reads TGTGCCAGCAGCCAGGATACTAGCAACCAAGAGACCCAGTACTTC. This translates into CASSQDTSNQETQYF.

The rearrangement uses TRBV7-3 and TRBJ2-1; the match to TRBD1 covers 7 bases. The CDR3 runs 15 residues. CDR1 is SGHTA and CDR2 is FQGTGA in the germline V gene. V lost 4 bases, J lost 3 bases, and 6 bases stayed unmatched. The CDR3 DNA follows: TGTGCCAGCAGCTCCACCGGGACAGACTACAATGAGCAGTTCTTC. It translates to CASSSTGTDYNEQFF.

CDR3 region: CASSPARTSGASYEQYF. As DNA, the CDR3 is TGTGCCAGCAGCCCAGCCCGCACTAGCGGCGCCAGTTACGAGCAGTACTTC. This sequence joins TRBV3-1 (or the pseudogene TRBV3-2) and TRBJ2-7; 8 bases align to TRBD2. From germline, CDR1 is LGHDT and CDR2 YNNKEL (reference sequence). The V and J ends lost 4 bases and 4 bases, in that order; junction bases with no gene match: 15. The CDR3 extends over 17 amino acids.

The CDR3 DNA reads as TGTGCCAGCAGTTTCATAGGTGACAGGTTGCAGCCCCAGCATTTT. Its translation is CASSFIGDRLQPQHF. The rearrangement links TRBV28 to TRBJ1-5; possible D gene TRBD1, 6 bases. V lost 3 bases and J 7 bases, leaving 16 bases between the germline ends. Per germline, CDR1 MDHEN and CDR2 SYDVKM. The CDR3 length is 15 residues.

The V call is TRBV14, the J call TRBJ1-2; unclear D gene. Germline V gives CDR1 SGHDN, CDR2 FVKESK. The CDR3 contains 13 residues. Between the trimmed V and J ends, which lost 1 base and 4 bases, there was a span of 7 bases. Here the CDR3 reads CASSQGRFYGYTF. In DNA, the CDR3 is TGTGCCAGCAGCCAAGGCAGATTCTATGGCTACACCTTC.